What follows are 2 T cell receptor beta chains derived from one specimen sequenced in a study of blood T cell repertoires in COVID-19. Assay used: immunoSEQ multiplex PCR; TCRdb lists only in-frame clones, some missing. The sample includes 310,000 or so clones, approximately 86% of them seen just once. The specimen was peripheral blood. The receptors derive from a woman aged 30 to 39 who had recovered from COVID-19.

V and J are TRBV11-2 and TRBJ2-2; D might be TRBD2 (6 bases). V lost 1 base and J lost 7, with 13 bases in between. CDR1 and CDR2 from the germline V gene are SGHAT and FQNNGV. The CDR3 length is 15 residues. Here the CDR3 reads CASSLVLHSGGELFF. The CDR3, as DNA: TGTGCCAGCAGCTTAGTTTTGCATAGCGGCGGGGAGCTGTTTTTT.

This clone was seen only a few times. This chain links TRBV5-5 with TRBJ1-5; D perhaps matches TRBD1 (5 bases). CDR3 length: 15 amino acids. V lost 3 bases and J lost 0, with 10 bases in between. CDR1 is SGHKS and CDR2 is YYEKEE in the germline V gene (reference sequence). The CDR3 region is CASSYGTVSNQPQHF. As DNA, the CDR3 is TGTGCCAGCAGCTACGGGACTGTTAGCAATCAGCCCCAGCATTTT.